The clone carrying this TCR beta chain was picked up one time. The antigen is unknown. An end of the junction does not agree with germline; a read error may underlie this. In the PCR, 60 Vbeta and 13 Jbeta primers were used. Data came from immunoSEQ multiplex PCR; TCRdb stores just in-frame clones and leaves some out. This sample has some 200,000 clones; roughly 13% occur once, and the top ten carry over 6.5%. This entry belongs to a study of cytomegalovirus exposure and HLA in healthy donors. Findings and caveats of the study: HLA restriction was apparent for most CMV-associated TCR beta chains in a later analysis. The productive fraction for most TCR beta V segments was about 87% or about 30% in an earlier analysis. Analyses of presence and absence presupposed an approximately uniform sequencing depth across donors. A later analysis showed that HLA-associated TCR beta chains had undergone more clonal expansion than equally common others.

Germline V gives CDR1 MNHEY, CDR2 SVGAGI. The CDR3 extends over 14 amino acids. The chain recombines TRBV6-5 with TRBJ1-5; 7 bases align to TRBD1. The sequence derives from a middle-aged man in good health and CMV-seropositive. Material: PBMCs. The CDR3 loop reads CASRRTGDNQHQHF. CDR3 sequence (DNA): TGTGCCAGCAGACGAACAGGGGACAATCAGCACCAGCATTTT.